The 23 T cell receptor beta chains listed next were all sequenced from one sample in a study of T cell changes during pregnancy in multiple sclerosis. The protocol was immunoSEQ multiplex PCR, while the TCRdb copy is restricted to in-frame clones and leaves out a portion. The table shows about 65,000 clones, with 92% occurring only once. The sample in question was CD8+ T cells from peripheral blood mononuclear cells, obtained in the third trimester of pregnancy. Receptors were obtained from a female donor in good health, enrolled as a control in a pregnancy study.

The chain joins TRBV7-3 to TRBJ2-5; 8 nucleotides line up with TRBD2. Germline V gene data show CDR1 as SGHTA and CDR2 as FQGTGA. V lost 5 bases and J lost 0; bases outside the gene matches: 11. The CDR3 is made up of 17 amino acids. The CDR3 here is CASSLRGGLEYQETQYF. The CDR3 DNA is TGTGCCAGCAGCCTAAGGGGGGGACTAGAGTACCAAGAGACCCAGTACTTC.

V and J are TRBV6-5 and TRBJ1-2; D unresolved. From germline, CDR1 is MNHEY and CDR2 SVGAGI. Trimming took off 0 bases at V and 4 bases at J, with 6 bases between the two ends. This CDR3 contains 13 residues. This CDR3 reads CASSYSTGYGYTF. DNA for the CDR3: TGTGCCAGCAGTTACTCGACTGGCTATGGCTACACCTTC.

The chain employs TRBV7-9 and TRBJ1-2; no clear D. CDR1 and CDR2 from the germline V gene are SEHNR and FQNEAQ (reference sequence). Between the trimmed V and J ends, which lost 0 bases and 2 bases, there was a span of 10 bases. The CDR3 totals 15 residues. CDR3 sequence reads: CASSLALGKNYGYTF. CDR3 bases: TGTGCCAGCAGCTTAGCGCTAGGCAAGAACTATGGCTACACCTTC.

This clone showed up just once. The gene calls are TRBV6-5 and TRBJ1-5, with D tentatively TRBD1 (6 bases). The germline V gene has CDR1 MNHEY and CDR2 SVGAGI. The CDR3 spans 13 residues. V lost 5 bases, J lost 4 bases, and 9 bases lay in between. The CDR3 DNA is TGTGCCAGCAGTACTACAGGGAATCAGCCCCAGCATTTT. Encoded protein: CASSTTGNQPQHF.

CDR3 amino acids: CASSPPGTVSTDTQYF. The CDR3 DNA sequence: TGTGCCAGCAGCCCGCCCGGGACAGTCAGCACAGATACGCAGTATTTT. The chain employs TRBV7-9 and TRBJ2-3; 7 bases align to TRBD1. This CDR3 is built from 16 residues. V lost 5 bases and J lost 0; bases outside the gene matches: 8. Per germline, CDR1 SEHNR and CDR2 FQNEAQ (reference sequence).

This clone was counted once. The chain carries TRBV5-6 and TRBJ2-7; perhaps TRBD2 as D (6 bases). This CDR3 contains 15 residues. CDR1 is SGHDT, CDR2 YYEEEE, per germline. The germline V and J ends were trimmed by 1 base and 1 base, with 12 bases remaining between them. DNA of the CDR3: TGTGCCAGCAGCTTGAACGGCCGGGAGTCCTACGAGCAGTACTTC. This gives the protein CASSLNGRESYEQYF.

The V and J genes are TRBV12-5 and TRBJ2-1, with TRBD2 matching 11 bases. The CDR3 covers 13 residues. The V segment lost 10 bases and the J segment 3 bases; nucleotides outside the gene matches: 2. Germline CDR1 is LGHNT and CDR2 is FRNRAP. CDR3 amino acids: CATGTSGYNEQFF. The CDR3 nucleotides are TGTGCTACTGGGACTAGCGGCTACAATGAGCAGTTCTTC. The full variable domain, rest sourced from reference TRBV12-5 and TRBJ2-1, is DARVTQTPRHKVTEMGQEVTMRCQPILGHNTVFWYRQTMMQGLELLAYFRNRAPLDDSGMPKDRFSAEMPDATLATLKIQPSEPRDSAVYFCATGTSGYNEQFFGPGTRLTVL.

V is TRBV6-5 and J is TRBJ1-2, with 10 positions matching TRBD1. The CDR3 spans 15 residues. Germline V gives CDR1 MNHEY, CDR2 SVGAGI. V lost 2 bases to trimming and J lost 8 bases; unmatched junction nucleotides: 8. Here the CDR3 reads CASSYVGQGLEGYTF. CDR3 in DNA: TGTGCCAGCAGTTACGTGGGACAGGGGTTGGAAGGCTACACCTTC.

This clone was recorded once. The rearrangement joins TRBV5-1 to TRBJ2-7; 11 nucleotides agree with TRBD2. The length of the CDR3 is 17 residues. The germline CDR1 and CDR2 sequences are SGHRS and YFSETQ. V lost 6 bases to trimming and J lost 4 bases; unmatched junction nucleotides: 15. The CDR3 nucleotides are TGCGCCAGCACCCTTAGCGGGGGGGCGTCTGGACGATACGAGCAGTACTTC. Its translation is CASTLSGGASGRYEQYF.

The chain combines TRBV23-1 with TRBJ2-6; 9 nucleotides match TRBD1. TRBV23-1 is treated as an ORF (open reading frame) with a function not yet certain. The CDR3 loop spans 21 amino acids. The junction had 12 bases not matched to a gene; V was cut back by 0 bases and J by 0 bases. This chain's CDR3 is CASSQSWTGDVTHSGANVLTF. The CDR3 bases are TGCGCCAGCAGTCAATCTTGGACAGGGGATGTCACTCACTCTGGGGCCAACGTCCTGACTTTC.

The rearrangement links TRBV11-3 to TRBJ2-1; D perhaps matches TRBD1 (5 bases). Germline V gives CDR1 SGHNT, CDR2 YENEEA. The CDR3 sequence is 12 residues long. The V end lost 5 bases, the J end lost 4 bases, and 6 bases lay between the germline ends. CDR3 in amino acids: CASSRQYNEQFF. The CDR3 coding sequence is TGTGCCAGCAGCCGACAGTACAATGAGCAGTTCTTC.

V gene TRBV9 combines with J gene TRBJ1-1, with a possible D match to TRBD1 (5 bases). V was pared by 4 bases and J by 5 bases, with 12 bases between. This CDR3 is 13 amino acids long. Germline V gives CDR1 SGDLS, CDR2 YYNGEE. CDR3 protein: CASSSREGTEAFF. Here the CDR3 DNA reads TGTGCCAGCAGCTCCAGGGAGGGTACTGAAGCTTTCTTT.

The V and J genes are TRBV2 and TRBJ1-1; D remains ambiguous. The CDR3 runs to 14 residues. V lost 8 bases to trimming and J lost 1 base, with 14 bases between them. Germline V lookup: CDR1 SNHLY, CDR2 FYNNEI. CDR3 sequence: CASQKAPGNTEAFF. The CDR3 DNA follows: TGTGCCAGCCAAAAGGCCCCAGGGAACACTGAAGCTTTCTTT.

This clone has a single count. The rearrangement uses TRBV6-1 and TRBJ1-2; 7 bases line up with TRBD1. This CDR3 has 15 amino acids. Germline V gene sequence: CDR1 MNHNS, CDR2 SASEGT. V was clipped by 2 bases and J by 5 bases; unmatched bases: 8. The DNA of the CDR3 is TGTGCCAGCAGTGAACGTTTCGGGACAGTGTATGGCTACACCTTC. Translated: CASSERFGTVYGYTF.

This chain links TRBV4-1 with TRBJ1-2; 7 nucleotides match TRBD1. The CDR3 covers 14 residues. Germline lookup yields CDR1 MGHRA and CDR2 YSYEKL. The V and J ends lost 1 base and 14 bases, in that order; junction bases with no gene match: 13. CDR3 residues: CASSQAMGQPATTF. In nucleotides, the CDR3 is TGCGCCAGCAGCCAAGCAATGGGACAGCCCGCGACGACCTTC.

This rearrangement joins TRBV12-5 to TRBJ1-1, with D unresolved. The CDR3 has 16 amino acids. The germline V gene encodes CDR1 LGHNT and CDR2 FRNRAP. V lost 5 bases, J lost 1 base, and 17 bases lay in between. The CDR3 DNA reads TGTGCTAGTGGTCCCTACTCTCAAGGGAGGAACACTGAAGCTTTCTTT. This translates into CASGPYSQGRNTEAFF.

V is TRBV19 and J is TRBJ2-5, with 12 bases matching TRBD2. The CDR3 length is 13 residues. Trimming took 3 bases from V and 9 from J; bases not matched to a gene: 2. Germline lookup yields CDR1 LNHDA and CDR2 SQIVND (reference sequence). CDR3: CASSIPSGGAQYF. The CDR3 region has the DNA TGTGCCAGTAGTATCCCTAGCGGGGGGGCCCAGTACTTC.

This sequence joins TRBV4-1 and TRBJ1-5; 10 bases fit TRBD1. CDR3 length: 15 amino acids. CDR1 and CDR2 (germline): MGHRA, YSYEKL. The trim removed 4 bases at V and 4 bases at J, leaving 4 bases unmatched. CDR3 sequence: CASSRGTGANQPQHF. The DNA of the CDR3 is TGCGCCAGCAGCCGAGGGACAGGGGCAAATCAGCCCCAGCATTTT.

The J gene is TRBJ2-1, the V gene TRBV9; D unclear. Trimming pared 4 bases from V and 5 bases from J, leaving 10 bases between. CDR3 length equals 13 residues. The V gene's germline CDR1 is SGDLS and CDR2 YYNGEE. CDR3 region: CASSSEVNNEQFF. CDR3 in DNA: TGTGCCAGCAGCTCAGAAGTAAACAATGAGCAGTTCTTC.

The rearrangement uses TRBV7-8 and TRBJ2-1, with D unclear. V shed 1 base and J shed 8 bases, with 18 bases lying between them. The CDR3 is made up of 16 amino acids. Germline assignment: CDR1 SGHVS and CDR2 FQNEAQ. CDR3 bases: TGTGCCAGCAGCTTAGTCTGGGCCGGTGTGTTGGATGAGCAGTTCTTC. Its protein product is CASSLVWAGVLDEQFF. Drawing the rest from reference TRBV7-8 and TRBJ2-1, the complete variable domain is GAGVSQSPRYKVAKRGQDVALRCDPISGHVSLFWYQQALGQGPEFLTYFQNEAQLDKSGLPSDRFFAERPEGSVSTLKIQRTQQEDSAVYLCASSLVWAGVLDEQFFGPGTRLTVL.

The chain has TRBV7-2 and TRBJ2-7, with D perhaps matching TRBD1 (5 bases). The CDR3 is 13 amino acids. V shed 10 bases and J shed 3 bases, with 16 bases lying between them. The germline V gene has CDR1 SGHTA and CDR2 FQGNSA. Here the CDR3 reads CAIVTDKNYEQYF. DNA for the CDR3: TGTGCCATCGTGACGGACAAGAACTACGAGCAGTACTTC.

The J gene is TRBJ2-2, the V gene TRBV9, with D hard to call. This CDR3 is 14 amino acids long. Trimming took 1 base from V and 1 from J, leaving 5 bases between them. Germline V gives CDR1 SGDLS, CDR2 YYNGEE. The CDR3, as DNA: TGTGCCAGCAGCGTATCAGGGAACACCGGGGAGCTGTTTTTT. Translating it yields CASSVSGNTGELFF.

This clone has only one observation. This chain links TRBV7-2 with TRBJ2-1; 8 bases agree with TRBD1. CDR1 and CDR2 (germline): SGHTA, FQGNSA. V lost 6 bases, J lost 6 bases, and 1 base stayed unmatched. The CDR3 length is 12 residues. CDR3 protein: CASRDRVNEQFF. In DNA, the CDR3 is TGTGCCAGCAGGGACAGGGTCAATGAGCAGTTCTTC.